This passage covers 2 T cell receptor beta chains from one sample sequenced in a study of response to subunit inactivated influenza vaccine. TCRdb recomputed calls from the RT-PCR reads with MiXCR, one row per CDR3 protein. The profile covers 500,000 to 600,000 distinct CDR3 sequences, with 10% to 15% appearing a single time and roughly 10% taken by the ten largest. Sequenced material: PBMCs from blood, taken on the day of vaccination. These receptors all come from a man aged 50-59 years who received an inactivated influenza vaccine.

This clonotype was seen at least ten times. The J gene is TRBJ1-4, the V gene TRBV5-1; no definite D call. The CDR3 length is 16 residues. Germline V gene sequence: CDR1 SGHRS, CDR2 YFSETQ. V shed 2 bases and J shed 0 bases, with 11 bases lying between them. CDR3 sequence (DNA): TGCGCCAGCAGCTTTTGGGCAAAGTCAACTAATGAAAAACTGTTTTTT. The encoded protein is CASSFWAKSTNEKLFF.

This clonotype appeared a few times. The chain combines TRBV28 with TRBJ2-4; unclear D gene. CDR3 length equals 13 residues. Germline CDR1 reads MDHEN; CDR2 reads SYDVKM. Trimming cost V 6 bases and J 2 bases, with 8 bases left between them. CDR3 loop: CASRLLSKNIQYF. The CDR3 DNA is TGTGCCAGCAGACTACTGTCCAAAAACATTCAGTACTTC. The full variable domain, completed using reference TRBV28 and TRBJ2-4, is DVKVTQSSRYLVKRTGEKVFLECVQDMDHENMFWYRQDPGLGLRLIYFSYDVKMKEKGDIPEGYSVSREKKERFSLILESASTNQTSMYLCASRLLSKNIQYFGAGTRLSVL.